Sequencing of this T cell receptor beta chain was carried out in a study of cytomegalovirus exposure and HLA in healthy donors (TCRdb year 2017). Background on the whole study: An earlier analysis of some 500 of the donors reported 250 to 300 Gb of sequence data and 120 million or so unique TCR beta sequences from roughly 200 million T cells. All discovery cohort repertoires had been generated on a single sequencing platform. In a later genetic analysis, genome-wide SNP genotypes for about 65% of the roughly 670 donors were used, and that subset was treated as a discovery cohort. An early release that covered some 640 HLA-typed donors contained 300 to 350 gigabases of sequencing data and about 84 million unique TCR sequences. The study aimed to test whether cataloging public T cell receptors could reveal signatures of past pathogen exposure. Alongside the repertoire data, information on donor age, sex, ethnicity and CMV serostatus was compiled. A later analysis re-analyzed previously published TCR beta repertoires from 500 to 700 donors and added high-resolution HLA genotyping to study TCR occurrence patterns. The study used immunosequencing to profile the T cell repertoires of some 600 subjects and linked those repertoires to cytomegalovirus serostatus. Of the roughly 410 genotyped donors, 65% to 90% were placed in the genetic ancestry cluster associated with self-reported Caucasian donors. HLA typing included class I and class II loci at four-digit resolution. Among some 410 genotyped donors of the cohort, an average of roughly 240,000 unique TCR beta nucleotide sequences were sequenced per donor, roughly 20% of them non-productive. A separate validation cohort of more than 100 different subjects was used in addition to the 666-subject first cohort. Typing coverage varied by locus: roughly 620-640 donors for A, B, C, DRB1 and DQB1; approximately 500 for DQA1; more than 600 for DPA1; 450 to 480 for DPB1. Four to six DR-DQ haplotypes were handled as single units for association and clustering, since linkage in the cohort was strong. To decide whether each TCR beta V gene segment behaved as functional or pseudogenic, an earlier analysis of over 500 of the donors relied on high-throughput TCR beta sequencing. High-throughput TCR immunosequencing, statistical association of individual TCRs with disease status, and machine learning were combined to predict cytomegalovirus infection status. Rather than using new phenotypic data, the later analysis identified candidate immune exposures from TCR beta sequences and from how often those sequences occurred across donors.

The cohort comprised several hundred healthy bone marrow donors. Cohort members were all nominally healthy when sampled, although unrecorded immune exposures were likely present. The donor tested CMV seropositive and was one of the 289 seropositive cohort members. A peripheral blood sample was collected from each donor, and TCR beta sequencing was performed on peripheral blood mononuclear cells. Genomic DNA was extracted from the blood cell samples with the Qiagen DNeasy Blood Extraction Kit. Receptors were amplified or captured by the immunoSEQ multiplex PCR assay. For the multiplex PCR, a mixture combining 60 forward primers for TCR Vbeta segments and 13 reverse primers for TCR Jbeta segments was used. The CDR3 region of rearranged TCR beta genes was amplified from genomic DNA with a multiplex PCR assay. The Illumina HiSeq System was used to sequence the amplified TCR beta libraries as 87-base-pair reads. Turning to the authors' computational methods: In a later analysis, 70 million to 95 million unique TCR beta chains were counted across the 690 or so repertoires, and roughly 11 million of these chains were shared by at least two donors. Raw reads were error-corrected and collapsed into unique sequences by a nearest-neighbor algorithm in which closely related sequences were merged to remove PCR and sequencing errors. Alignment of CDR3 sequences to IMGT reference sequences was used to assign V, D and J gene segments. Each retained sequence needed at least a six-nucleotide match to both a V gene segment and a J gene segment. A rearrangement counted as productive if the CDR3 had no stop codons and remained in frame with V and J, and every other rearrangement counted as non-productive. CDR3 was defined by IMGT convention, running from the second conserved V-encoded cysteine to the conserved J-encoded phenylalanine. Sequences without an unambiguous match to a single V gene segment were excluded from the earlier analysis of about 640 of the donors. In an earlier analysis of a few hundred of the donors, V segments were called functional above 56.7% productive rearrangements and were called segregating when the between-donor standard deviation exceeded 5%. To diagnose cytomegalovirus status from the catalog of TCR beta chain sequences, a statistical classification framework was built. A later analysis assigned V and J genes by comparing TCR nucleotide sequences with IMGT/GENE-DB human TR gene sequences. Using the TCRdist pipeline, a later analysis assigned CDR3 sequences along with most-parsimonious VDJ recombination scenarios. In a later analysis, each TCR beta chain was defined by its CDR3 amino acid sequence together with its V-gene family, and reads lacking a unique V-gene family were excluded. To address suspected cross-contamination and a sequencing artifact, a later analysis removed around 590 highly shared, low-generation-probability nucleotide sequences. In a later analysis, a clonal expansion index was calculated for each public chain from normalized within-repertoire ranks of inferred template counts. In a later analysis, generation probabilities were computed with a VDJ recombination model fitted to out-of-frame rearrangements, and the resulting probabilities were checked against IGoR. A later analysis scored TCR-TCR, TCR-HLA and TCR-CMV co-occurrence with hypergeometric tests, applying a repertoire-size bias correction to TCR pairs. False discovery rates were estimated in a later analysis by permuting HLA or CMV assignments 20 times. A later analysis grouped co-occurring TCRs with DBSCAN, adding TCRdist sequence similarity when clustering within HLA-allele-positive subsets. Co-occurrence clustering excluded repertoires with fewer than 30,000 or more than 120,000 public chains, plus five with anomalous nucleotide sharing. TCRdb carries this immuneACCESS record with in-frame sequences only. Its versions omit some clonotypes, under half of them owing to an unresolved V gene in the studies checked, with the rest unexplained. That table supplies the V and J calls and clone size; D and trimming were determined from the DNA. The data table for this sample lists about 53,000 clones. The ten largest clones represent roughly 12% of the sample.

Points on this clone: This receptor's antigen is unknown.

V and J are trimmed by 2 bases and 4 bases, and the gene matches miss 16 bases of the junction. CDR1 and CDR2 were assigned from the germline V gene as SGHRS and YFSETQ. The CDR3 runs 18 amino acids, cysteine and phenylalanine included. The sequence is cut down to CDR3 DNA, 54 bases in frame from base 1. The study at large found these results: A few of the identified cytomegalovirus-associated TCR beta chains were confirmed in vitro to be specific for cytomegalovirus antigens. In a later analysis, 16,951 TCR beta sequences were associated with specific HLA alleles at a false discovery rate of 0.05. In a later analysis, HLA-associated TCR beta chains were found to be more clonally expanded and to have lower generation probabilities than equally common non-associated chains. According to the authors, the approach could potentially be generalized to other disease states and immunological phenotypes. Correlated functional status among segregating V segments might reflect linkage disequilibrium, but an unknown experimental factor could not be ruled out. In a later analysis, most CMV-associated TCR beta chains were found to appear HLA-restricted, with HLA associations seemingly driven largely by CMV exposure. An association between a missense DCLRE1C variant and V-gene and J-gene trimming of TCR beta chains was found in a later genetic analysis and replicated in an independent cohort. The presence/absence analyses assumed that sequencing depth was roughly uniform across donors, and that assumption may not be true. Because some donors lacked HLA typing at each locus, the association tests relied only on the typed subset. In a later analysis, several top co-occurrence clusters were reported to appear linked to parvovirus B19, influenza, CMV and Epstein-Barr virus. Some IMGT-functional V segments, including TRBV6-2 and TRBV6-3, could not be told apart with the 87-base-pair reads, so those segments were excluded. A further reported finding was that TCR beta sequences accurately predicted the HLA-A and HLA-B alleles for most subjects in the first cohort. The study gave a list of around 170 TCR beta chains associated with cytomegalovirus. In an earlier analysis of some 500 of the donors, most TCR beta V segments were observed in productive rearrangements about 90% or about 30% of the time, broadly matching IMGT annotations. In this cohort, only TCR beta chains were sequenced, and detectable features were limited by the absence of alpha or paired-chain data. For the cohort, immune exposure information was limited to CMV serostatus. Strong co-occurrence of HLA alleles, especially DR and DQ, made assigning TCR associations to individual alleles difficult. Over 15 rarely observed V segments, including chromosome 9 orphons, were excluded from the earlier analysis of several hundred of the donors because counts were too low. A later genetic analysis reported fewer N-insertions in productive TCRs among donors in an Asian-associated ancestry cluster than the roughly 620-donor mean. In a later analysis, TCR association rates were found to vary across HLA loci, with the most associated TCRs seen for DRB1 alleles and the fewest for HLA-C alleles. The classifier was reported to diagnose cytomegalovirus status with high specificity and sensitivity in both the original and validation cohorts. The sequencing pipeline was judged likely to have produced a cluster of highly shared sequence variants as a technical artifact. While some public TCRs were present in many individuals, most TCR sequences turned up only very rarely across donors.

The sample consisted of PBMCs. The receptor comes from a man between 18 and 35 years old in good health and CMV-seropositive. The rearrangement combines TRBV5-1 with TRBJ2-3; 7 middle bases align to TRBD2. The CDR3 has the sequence CASSFANPSGIGADTQYF. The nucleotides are TGCGCCAGCAGCTTTGCGAACCCAAGCGGGATCGGCGCAGATACGCAGTATTTT.